Listed below are T cell receptor beta chains from one sample, sequenced in a study of cytomegalovirus exposure and HLA in healthy donors. Method: immunoSEQ multiplex PCR; TCRdb's copy keeps in-frame clones and lacks some. The data contain about 99,000 clones, around 77% of them singletons. Specimen: PBMCs. The receptors come from a middle-aged man in good health and CMV-seronegative. The CDR3 runs from the conserved cysteine through the conserved F or W. D genes are given only for firm matches. Size tells how often a clone was seen (once, few, many) or the class of an expanded clone, and some rows leave it out.

v_gene	abundance	d_gene	j_gene	CDR3aa	CDR3nt
TRBV27	-	TRBD2	TRBJ2-7	CASSLTGGRFNEQYF	TGTGCCAGCAGTTTAACAGGCGGGAGGTTCAACGAGCAGTACTTC
TRBV12-5	-	TRBD2	TRBJ2-2	CASGFWRGVSTGELFF	TGTGCTAGTGGTTTTTGGCGGGGGGTGAGCACCGGGGAGCTGTTTTTT
TRBV5-1	few	-	TRBJ1-6	CASSFRPGDNSPLHF	TGCGCCAGCAGCTTCCGGCCAGGGGACAATTCACCCCTCCACTTT
TRBV27	-	-	TRBJ2-1	CASSFASSYNEQFF	TGTGCCAGCAGTTTTGCGAGCTCCTACAATGAGCAGTTCTTC
TRBV6-1	-	-	TRBJ2-7	CASSEWEAASYEQYF	TGTGCCAGCAGTGAATGGGAGGCTGCCTCCTACGAGCAGTACTTC
TRBV9	few	-	TRBJ1-1	CASSPLRENTEAFF	TGTGCCAGCAGCCCGCTACGGGAGAACACTGAAGCTTTCTTT
TRBV5-6	-	-	TRBJ1-2	CASSFATQLNYGYTF	TGTGCCAGCAGCTTTGCCACCCAACTTAACTATGGCTACACCTTC
TRBV5-1	-	TRBD1	TRBJ1-2	CASRAPGTGGQANYGYTF	TGCGCCAGCAGGGCCCCCGGGACAGGGGGACAAGCTAACTATGGCTACACCTTC
TRBV7-9	-	-	TRBJ1-3	CASRAERFSGNTIYF	TGTGCCAGCAGAGCCGAGAGGTTTTCGGGAAACACCATATATTTT
TRBV5-1	-	-	TRBJ1-1	CASSPSGEGGTEAFF	TGCGCCAGCAGCCCCTCAGGGGAAGGGGGCACTGAAGCTTTCTTT
TRBV7-8	-	TRBD1	TRBJ1-3	CASSLERDRGITIYF	TGTGCCAGCAGCTTAGAAAGGGACAGGGGGATCACCATATATTTT
TRBV7-8	-	TRBD2	TRBJ2-4	CASSSQGLAGGEAKNIQYF	TGTGCCAGCAGCTCCCAGGGACTAGCGGGGGGGGAGGCCAAAAACATTCAGTACTTC
TRBV5-1	-	-	TRBJ2-1	CASSTGQSSYNEQFF	TGCGCCAGCAGCACGGGACAAAGCTCCTACAATGAGCAGTTCTTC
TRBV6-1	few	-	TRBJ1-2	CASSAGGLGYGYTF	TGTGCCAGCAGTGCGGGGGGCTTAGGCTATGGCTACACCTTC
TRBV5-1	-	TRBD1	TRBJ2-5	CASSGQGPRTQYF	TGCGCCAGCAGCGGACAGGGCCCAAGGACCCAGTACTTC
TRBV28	-	-	TRBJ2-6	CASTLGGSGANVLTF	TGTGCCAGCACCCTCGGGGGCTCTGGGGCCAACGTCCTGACTTTC
TRBV5-1	-	TRBD1	TRBJ2-3	CASPGTGPTDTQYF	TGCGCCAGTCCCGGGACAGGGCCGACAGATACGCAGTATTTT
TRBV5-6	few	-	TRBJ2-3	CASSRTDTQYF	TGTGCCAGCAGCCGTACAGATACGCAGTATTTT
TRBV6-7	-	-	TRBJ1-1	CASSSRGVTEAFF	TGTGCCAGCAGTTCTCGGGGGGTCACTGAAGCTTTCTTT
TRBV4-2	many	TRBD1	TRBJ1-4	CASSQEGAGGTNEKLFF	TGTGCCAGCAGCCAAGAGGGGGCAGGGGGCACTAATGAAAAACTGTTTTTT
TRBV30	-	-	TRBJ1-1	CAWSGEAYSTEAFF	TGTGCCTGGAGTGGAGAGGCTTACTCGACTGAAGCTTTCTTT
TRBV4-1	-	-	TRBJ2-2	CASSQDGRGWARSGELFF	TGCGCCAGCAGCCAAGATGGCAGGGGCTGGGCTCGCTCCGGGGAGCTGTTTTTT
TRBV16	-	TRBD2	TRBJ2-1	CASSQRLAGGEQFF	TGTGCCAGCAGCCAAAGACTAGCGGGAGGTGAGCAGTTCTTC
TRBV2	-	-	TRBJ2-5	CASSEVGTVQETQYF	TGTGCCAGCAGTGAAGTCGGGACTGTCCAAGAGACCCAGTACTTC
TRBV6-6	few	-	TRBJ1-4	CASSYDGGGQGEKLFF	TGTGCCAGCAGTTACGACGGGGGAGGGCAGGGTGAAAAACTGTTTTTT
TRBV27	-	-	TRBJ2-1	CASSFNGNEQFF	TGTGCCAGCAGTTTTAACGGCAATGAGCAGTTCTTC
TRBV4-2	few	-	TRBJ2-1	CASSQDSTSWQFF	TGTGCCAGCAGCCAAGATAGCACTAGCTGGCAGTTCTTC
TRBV30	-	TRBD2	TRBJ2-5	CAGTETGTNQETQYF	TGTGCCGGGACGGAAACCGGGACTAACCAAGAGACCCAGTACTTC
TRBV6-5	-	-	TRBJ2-7	CASSYSLVHEQYF	TGTGCCAGCAGTTACTCTTTAGTCCACGAGCAGTACTTC
TRBV2	-	TRBD1	TRBJ2-6	CASTRDREVSGANVLTF	TGTGCCAGCACAAGGGACAGGGAAGTCTCTGGGGCCAACGTCCTGACTTTC
TRBV6-5	-	-	TRBJ2-7	CASREGGPHEQYF	TGTGCCAGCAGGGAGGGGGGGCCCCACGAGCAGTACTTC
TRBV30	few	-	TRBJ1-6	CAWSRDGRETPLHF	TGTGCCTGGAGTCGTGACGGGAGGGAGACTCCCCTCCACTTT
TRBV5-4	once	TRBD2	TRBJ2-5	CASSSRLAGGQETQYF	TGTGCCAGCAGCTCCCGACTAGCGGGGGGCCAAGAGACCCAGTACTTC
TRBV12-1	-	-	TRBJ2-7	CASSFDRGYEQYF	TGTGCCAGCAGCTTTGACAGGGGCTACGAGCAGTACTTC
TRBV19	-	-	TRBJ2-1	CASSIVRYNEQFF	TGTGCCAGTAGTATAGTCAGGTACAATGAGCAGTTCTTC
TRBV29-1	-	TRBD1	TRBJ1-1	CSVGGQGEGTEAFF	TGCAGCGTTGGGGGACAGGGGGAGGGCACTGAAGCTTTCTTT
TRBV2	-	-	TRBJ1-5	CASSLEGGNQPQHF	TGTGCCAGCAGCCTAGAGGGCGGCAATCAGCCCCAGCATTTT
TRBV30	once	-	TRBJ2-6	CAWSDRVSGANVLTF	TGTGCCTGGAGTGACAGGGTTTCTGGGGCCAACGTCCTGACTTTC
TRBV18	-	TRBD1	TRBJ1-1	CASSSIMTGGDTEAFF	TGTGCCAGCTCATCGATCATGACAGGGGGGGACACTGAAGCTTTCTTT
TRBV7-8	-	-	TRBJ1-2	CASSLAGGLGTF	TGTGCCAGCAGTCTCGCGGGGGGGCTGGGCACCTTC
TRBV28	-	-	TRBJ1-5	CASSSTVISNQPQHF	TGTGCCAGCAGTTCTACAGTCATTAGCAATCAGCCCCAGCATTTT
TRBV19	once	-	TRBJ1-5	CASSTGGQSNQPQHF	TGTGCCAGTAGTACCGGAGGACAGTCCAATCAGCCCCAGCATTTT
TRBV7-9	-	TRBD1	TRBJ2-2	CASSTDRGAGELFF	TGTGCCAGCAGCACGGACAGGGGAGCCGGGGAGCTGTTTTTT
TRBV7-3	-	TRBD1	TRBJ2-7	CASSPDRGYEQYF	TGTGCCAGCAGCCCGGACAGGGGCTACGAGCAGTACTTC
TRBV29-1	-	-	TRBJ1-1	CSVDKTGLNTEAFF	TGCAGCGTTGACAAGACAGGCCTAAACACTGAAGCTTTCTTT
TRBV29-1	-	TRBD1	TRBJ2-7	CSYLIGTGSHEQYF	TGCAGCTACCTTATCGGGACAGGGTCCCACGAGCAGTACTTC
TRBV6-5	-	-	TRBJ1-4	CASSALTEEKLFF	TGTGCCAGCAGTGCCCTAACAGAGGAAAAACTGTTTTTT
TRBV6-5	-	-	TRBJ1-4	CASRVGGRGNEKLFF	TGTGCCAGCAGGGTCGGAGGCAGGGGCAATGAAAAACTGTTTTTT
TRBV28	-	-	TRBJ2-7	CASLGYPYEQYF	TGTGCCAGTCTGGGCTACCCCTACGAGCAGTACTTC
TRBV19	-	-	TRBJ2-5	CASSIFEGAETQYF	TGTGCCAGTAGTATCTTTGAGGGTGCGGAGACCCAGTACTTC
TRBV6-7	-	TRBD1	TRBJ1-4	CASRTKRGRRANEKLFF	TGTGCCAGCAGGACCAAGAGGGGGCGCAGGGCTAATGAAAAACTGTTTTTT
TRBV5-1	-	TRBD2	TRBJ2-2	CASSLDPSGSTGELFF	TGCGCCAGCAGTCTAGATCCTAGCGGGAGCACCGGGGAGCTGTTTTTT
TRBV25-1	-	TRBD1	TRBJ1-2	CASSGGQGSFYGYTF	TGTGCCAGCAGTGGAGGACAGGGGTCCTTTTATGGCTACACCTTC